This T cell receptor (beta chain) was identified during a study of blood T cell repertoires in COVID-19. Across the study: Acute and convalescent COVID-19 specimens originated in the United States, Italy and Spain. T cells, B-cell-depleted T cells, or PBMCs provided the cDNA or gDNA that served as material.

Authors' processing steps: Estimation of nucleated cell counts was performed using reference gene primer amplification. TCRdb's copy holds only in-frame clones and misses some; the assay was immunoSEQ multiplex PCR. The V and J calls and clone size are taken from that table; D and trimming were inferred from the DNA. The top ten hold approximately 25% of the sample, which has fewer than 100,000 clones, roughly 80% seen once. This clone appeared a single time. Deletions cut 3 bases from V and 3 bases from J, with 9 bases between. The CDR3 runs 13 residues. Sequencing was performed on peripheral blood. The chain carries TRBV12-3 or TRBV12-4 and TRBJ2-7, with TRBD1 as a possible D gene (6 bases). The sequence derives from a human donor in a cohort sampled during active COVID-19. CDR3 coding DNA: TGTGCCAGCAGTTTGACAGGTCTCTACGAGCAGTACTTC. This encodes CASSLTGLYEQYF.